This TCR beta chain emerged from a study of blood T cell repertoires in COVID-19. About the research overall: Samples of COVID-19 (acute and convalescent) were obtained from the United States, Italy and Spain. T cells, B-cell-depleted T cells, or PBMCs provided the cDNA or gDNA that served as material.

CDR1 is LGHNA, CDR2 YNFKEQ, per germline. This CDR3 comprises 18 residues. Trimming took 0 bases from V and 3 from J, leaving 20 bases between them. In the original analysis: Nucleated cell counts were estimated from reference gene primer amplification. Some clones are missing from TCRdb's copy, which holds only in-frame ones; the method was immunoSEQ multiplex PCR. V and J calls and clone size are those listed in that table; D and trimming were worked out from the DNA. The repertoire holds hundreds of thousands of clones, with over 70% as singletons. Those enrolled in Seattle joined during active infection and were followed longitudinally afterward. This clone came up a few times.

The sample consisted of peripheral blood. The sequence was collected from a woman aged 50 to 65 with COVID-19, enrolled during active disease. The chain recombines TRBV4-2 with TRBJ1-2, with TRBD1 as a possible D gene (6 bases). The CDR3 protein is CASSQDLAGDYTHYGYTF. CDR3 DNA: TGTGCCAGCAGCCAAGATCTGGCAGGGGATTATACTCACTATGGCTACACCTTC.